The 22 T cell receptor beta chains listed next were all sequenced from one sample in a study of T cells after posttransplantation cyclophosphamide. The data were produced by immunoSEQ multiplex PCR, yet TCRdb's version contains in-frame clones alone and is incomplete. The table records 710 or so clones, 84% of them present only once. Source material: gut tissue. These receptors all come from a middle-aged man.

The genes are TRBV28 and TRBJ1-5; D perhaps matches TRBD1 (6 bases). This CDR3 spans 13 amino acids. Trimming removed 10 bases at V and 3 bases at J, with 13 bases between. CDR1 and CDR2 (germline): MDHEN, SYDVKM. The CDR3 protein is CATEDSLNQPQHF. Here the CDR3 DNA reads TGTGCCACCGAGGACAGCCTCAATCAGCCCCAGCATTTT.

The chain couples TRBV4-1 to TRBJ1-5; D is unclear. CDR3 length: 14 residues. V was shortened by 0 bases and J by 6 bases, with 9 bases between the two germline ends. CDR1 is MGHRA and CDR2 is YSYEKL in the germline V gene. The CDR3 nucleotides are TGCGCCAGCAGCCAAGATGGTCGGGGTCAGCCCCAGCATTTT. This codes for CASSQDGRGQPQHF.

The chain links TRBV2 to TRBJ1-5; 7 bases fit TRBD1. CDR3 length equals 14 residues. Germline values: CDR1 SNHLY, CDR2 FYNNEI. The V and J ends lost 6 bases and 1 base, in that order; junction bases with no gene match: 3. This CDR3 is CASRSGGSNQPQHF. The CDR3 DNA reads TGTGCCAGCAGGTCAGGGGGAAGCAATCAGCCCCAGCATTTT.

V gene TRBV6-5 combines with J gene TRBJ2-7, with 9 bases fitting TRBD2. Germline V gives CDR1 MNHEY, CDR2 SVGAGI. Germline trimming cut 8 bases from V and 0 bases from J; bases unmatched to any gene: 2. The CDR3 sequence is 13 residues long. This CDR3 is CASGREGSYEQYF. CDR3 in DNA: TGTGCCAGCGGGCGGGAGGGCTCCTACGAGCAGTACTTC.

The chain is built from TRBV2 and TRBJ2-7, with D perhaps matching TRBD1 (6 bases). Trimming took 3 bases from V and 1 from J, leaving 10 bases between them. CDR3 size: 14 residues. Germline V gene sequence: CDR1 SNHLY, CDR2 FYNNEI. The CDR3 protein is CASSDLGHSYEQYF. CDR3 DNA sequence: TGTGCCAGCAGTGATTTGGGACATTCCTACGAGCAGTACTTC.

The genes are TRBV18 and TRBJ2-7; 8 bases map to TRBD1. The V gene end was trimmed by 6 bases and the J gene end by 10 bases; junction bases not matched to a gene: 17. Germline loops: CDR1 KGHSH, CDR2 LQKENI. There are 15 residues in the CDR3. The chain's CDR3 is CASSPTDRDLSFQYF. CDR3 coding DNA: TGTGCCAGCTCCCCAACGGACAGGGATCTGTCCTTCCAGTACTTC.

The chain combines TRBV7-9 with TRBJ2-7; 12 nucleotides match TRBD1. CDR3 length equals 15 residues. Germline values: CDR1 SEHNR, CDR2 FQNEAQ (reference sequence). Losses at the gene ends were 6 bases for V and 4 bases for J; bases not matched to a gene: 7. CDR3 in amino acids: CASRRPGQGAYEQYF. The CDR3 DNA follows: TGTGCCAGCAGACGGCCGGGACAGGGGGCTTACGAGCAGTACTTC.

V gene TRBV6-5 combines with J gene TRBJ1-4, with 8 bases lining up with TRBD1. The CDR3 has 15 amino acids. V lost 0 bases, J lost 5 bases, and 2 bases stayed unmatched. The germline V gene encodes CDR1 MNHEY and CDR2 SVGAGI. CDR3 amino acids: CASSYSRTGNEKLFF. The CDR3 bases are TGTGCCAGCAGTTACTCGAGGACAGGGAATGAAAAACTGTTTTTT.

The CDR3 DNA reads TGTGCCAGTAGGTCTCTAACCGGCTCCTACAATGAGCAGTTCTTC. Protein sequence: CASRSLTGSYNEQFF. The chain joins TRBV19 to TRBJ2-1, with D hard to call. Trimming removed 6 bases from V and 0 bases from J, with 12 bases in between. Germline V CDR1 and CDR2: LNHDA, SQIVND (reference sequence). This CDR3 is built from 15 residues.

The chain combines TRBV18 with TRBJ1-1, with TRBD1 as a possible D gene (5 bases). This CDR3 region has 15 residues. CDR1 is KGHSH and CDR2 is LQKENI in the germline V gene. Between the trimmed V and J ends, which lost 3 bases and 4 bases, there was a span of 15 bases. The CDR3 sequence is CASSPYPPGPTEAFF. The CDR3 coding sequence is TGTGCCAGCTCACCCTACCCCCCAGGGCCCACTGAAGCTTTCTTT.

V and J are TRBV4-3 and TRBJ2-2; 7 nucleotides agree with TRBD1. Germline V CDR1 and CDR2: LGHNA, YSLEER. The CDR3 consists of 15 residues. V gave up 7 bases and J gave up 3 bases; unmatched junction bases: 8. CDR3 sequence: CASKEEGADTGELFF. In DNA form, the CDR3 reads TGCGCCAGCAAGGAAGAGGGGGCGGACACCGGGGAGCTGTTTTTT.

The chain has TRBV28 and TRBJ2-6; D is uncertain. V was trimmed by 4 bases and J by 5 bases, leaving 21 bases between them. The CDR3 runs to 18 residues. Germline lookup yields CDR1 MDHEN and CDR2 SYDVKM. CDR3 nucleotide sequence: TGTGCCAGCAGTTATTCCCTCTTGACACAAAGTCGGGCCAACGTCCTGACTTTC. It specifies CASSYSLLTQSRANVLTF. Full variable domain (missing parts from reference TRBV28 and TRBJ2-6): DVKVTQSSRYLVKRTGEKVFLECVQDMDHENMFWYRQDPGLGLRLIYFSYDVKMKEKGDIPEGYSVSREKKERFSLILESASTNQTSMYLCASSYSLLTQSRANVLTFGAGSRLTVL.

The V and J genes are TRBV6-5 and TRBJ2-5, with 11 bases matching TRBD2. V was clipped by 5 bases and J by 4 bases; unmatched bases: 6. The CDR3 covers 15 residues. From germline, CDR1 is MNHEY and CDR2 SVGAGI. Here the CDR3 DNA reads TGTGCCAGCAGTAAACTAGCGGGAGTAACAGAGACCCAGTACTTC. Amino acid sequence: CASSKLAGVTETQYF.

The sample holds a few counts of this clone. The genes are TRBV11-3 and TRBJ2-7; 8 nucleotides agree with TRBD1. The germline V gene has CDR1 SGHNT and CDR2 YENEEA. V lost 1 base, J lost 4 bases, and 6 bases stayed unmatched. This CDR3 comprises 15 residues. CDR3: CASSLVGTGIYEQYF. CDR3 coding DNA: TGTGCCAGCAGCTTAGTGGGGACAGGAATATACGAGCAGTACTTC.

The chain combines TRBV5-1 with TRBJ2-7; 7 nucleotides agree with TRBD1. The CDR3 sequence is 14 residues long. CDR1 and CDR2 (germline): SGHRS, YFSETQ. V lost 2 bases and J lost 5; bases outside the gene matches: 7. The chain's CDR3 is CASSFSGGVNEQYF. The CDR3 nucleotides read TGCGCCAGCAGCTTCTCAGGGGGAGTGAACGAGCAGTACTTC.

This clone was seen more than once but under ten times. The J gene is TRBJ2-5, the V gene TRBV5-1; unclear D gene. The CDR3 loop spans 12 amino acids. V was cut by 1 base and J by 3 bases, with 4 bases left in between. The V gene's germline CDR1 is SGHRS and CDR2 YFSETQ. The CDR3, as DNA: TGCGCCAGCAGCTTGACAGAAGAGACCCAGTACTTC. Protein sequence: CASSLTEETQYF.

This chain uses TRBV29-1 with TRBJ2-7, with 12 bases fitting TRBD2. The CDR3 consists of 15 residues. Germline trimming cut 4 bases from V and 7 bases from J; bases unmatched to any gene: 11. Germline assignment: CDR1 SQVTM and CDR2 ANQGSEA. CDR3 residues: CSVVGLAGHSEEQYF. CDR3 DNA sequence: TGCAGCGTTGTCGGACTAGCGGGACACTCGGAGGAGCAGTACTTC.

The rearrangement links TRBV28 to TRBJ1-3; no firm D call. CDR3 size: 17 residues. V dropped 2 bases and J dropped 4 bases, with 18 bases sitting between them. Germline V lookup: CDR1 MDHEN, CDR2 SYDVKM. The CDR3 DNA sequence: TGTGCCAGCAGTTTAATCCTCTCGGCCATAGCCGGAAACACCATATATTTT. Protein product: CASSLILSAIAGNTIYF. The variable domain in full, completed from reference TRBV28 and TRBJ1-3, reads DVKVTQSSRYLVKRTGEKVFLECVQDMDHENMFWYRQDPGLGLRLIYFSYDVKMKEKGDIPEGYSVSREKKERFSLILESASTNQTSMYLCASSLILSAIAGNTIYFGEGSWLTVV.

In its sample, this clone was seen a few times. The chain combines TRBV4-2 with TRBJ1-4; 8 bases match TRBD1. The junction had 7 bases not matched to a gene; V was cut back by 4 bases and J by 3 bases. The germline gives CDR1 LGHNA, CDR2 YNFKEQ. The CDR3 runs to 16 residues. The CDR3 region is CASSPKTGAPNEKLFF. The CDR3 DNA is TGTGCCAGCAGCCCAAAGACAGGGGCCCCTAATGAAAAACTGTTTTTT.

V and J are TRBV9 and TRBJ1-2, with 9 positions matching TRBD1. V lost 5 bases, J lost 9 bases, and 5 bases stayed unmatched. This CDR3 has 12 residues. In germline, CDR1 is SGDLS, CDR2 YYNGEE. CDR3 DNA: TGTGCCAGCAGTGGGGACAGGGAGAGCTACACCTTC. It translates to CASSGDRESYTF. Drawing the rest from reference TRBV9 and TRBJ1-2, the complete variable domain is DSGVTQTPKHLITATGQRVTLRCSPRSGDLSVYWYQQSLDQGLQFLIQYYNGEERAKGNILERFSAQQFPDLHSELNLSSLELGDSALYFCASSGDRESYTFGSGTRLTVV.

The J gene is TRBJ1-1, the V gene TRBV9; D might be TRBD1 (5 bases). Germline V lookup: CDR1 SGDLS, CDR2 YYNGEE. The CDR3 is made up of 12 amino acids. V lost 3 bases and J lost 11, with 14 bases in between. CDR3: CASSGLQEGAFF. In nucleotides, the CDR3 is TGTGCCAGCAGCGGCTTACAGGAGGGGGCTTTCTTT.

The rearrangement links TRBV2 to TRBJ2-2, with TRBD1 matching over 11 bases. Germline loops: CDR1 SNHLY, CDR2 FYNNEI. The length of the CDR3 is 16 residues. Germline trimming cut 5 bases from V and 6 bases from J; bases unmatched to any gene: 8. In nucleotides, the CDR3 is TGTGCCAGCAGTAGCCGGACAGGGGGCAGAGCCGGGGAGCTGTTTTTT. Translation: CASSSRTGGRAGELFF. The entire variable domain, with the rest obtained from reference TRBV2 and TRBJ2-2, is as follows: EPEVTQTPSHQVTQMGQEVILRCVPISNHLYFYWYRQILGQKVEFLVSFYNNEISEKSEIFDDQFSVERPDGSNFTLKIRSTKLEDSAMYFCASSSRTGGRAGELFFGEGSRLTVL.